The clone carrying this TCR beta chain was recorded once. Its antigen is still unknown. V gave up 0 bases and J gave up 2 bases; unmatched junction bases: 4. The CDR3 extends over 15 amino acids. Per germline, CDR1 MGHRA and CDR2 YSYEKL. This record comes from a study of TIL therapy for anti-PD-1-resistant metastatic lung cancer. In the study overall: Median patient age was about 55, ranging about 35-80 years. A few tumors were EGFR-mutant and two were ALK-rearranged.

The study's findings and limits: Many TIL product clones were absent from baseline tumor, suggesting clonal contraction.

Time point described: pre-treatment sample, taken before nivolumab and TIL therapy. The tumor samples were excised metastases, mostly pleural nodules or supraclavicular lymph nodes. The libraries were made with immunoSEQ v3. TCRdb's copy holds only in-frame clones and misses some; the assay was immunoSEQ multiplex PCR. The sample has 95,000 or so clones; less than 70% are singletons. The gene calls are TRBV4-1 and TRBJ2-7, with TRBD1 matching over 7 bases. This material consisted of tumor tissue, taken at baseline. This receptor was identified in a person between 25 and 80 years old with non-small cell lung cancer. DNA of the CDR3: TGCGCCAGCAGCCAAGAACCGGGACAGACCTACGAGCAGTACTTC. Translation gives CASSQEPGQTYEQYF.